This TCR beta chain was profiled in a study of blood T cell repertoires in COVID-19. Study as a whole: T cells, B-cell-depleted T cells, or PBMCs supplied cDNA or gDNA.

The CDR3 totals 15 residues. V was shortened by 4 bases and J by 3 bases, with 13 bases between the two germline ends. The germline gives CDR1 ENHRY, CDR2 SYGVKD. The table came from immunoSEQ multiplex PCR; TCRdb's copy has only in-frame clones and leaves some out. This table has 55,000 to 85,000 clones, 81% appearing once. The chain carries TRBV10-3 and TRBJ1-5; D remains unclear. This sequence originates from a woman in her seventies with acute or convalescent COVID-19. Sequenced sample: peripheral blood. The CDR3 here is CAISAGGPLNQPQHF. For the CDR3, the DNA is TGTGCCATCAGTGCTGGTGGGCCTCTCAATCAGCCCCAGCATTTT.